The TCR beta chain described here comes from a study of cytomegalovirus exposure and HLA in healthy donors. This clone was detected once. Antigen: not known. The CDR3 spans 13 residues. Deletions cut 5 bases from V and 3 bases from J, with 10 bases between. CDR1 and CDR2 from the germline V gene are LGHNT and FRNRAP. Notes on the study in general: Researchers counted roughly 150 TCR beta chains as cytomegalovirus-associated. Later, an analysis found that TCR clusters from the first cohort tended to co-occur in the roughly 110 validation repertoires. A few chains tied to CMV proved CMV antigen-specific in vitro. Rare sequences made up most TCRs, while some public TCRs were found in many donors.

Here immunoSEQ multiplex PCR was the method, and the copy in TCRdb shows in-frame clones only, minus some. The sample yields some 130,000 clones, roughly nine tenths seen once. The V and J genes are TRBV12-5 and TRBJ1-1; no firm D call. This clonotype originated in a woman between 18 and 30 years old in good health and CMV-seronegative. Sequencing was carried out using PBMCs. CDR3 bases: TGTGCTAGTGGTCCCGGGTGGGACACTGAAGCTTTCTTT. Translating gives CASGPGWDTEAFF.